This T cell receptor (beta chain) derives from a study of blood T cell repertoires in COVID-19. Looking at the study overall: There were acute and convalescent COVID-19 samples, and they came from the United States, Italy and Spain. In each case, the material was cDNA or gDNA derived from T cells, B-cell-depleted T cells, or PBMCs.

Sequenced by immunoSEQ multiplex PCR; TCRdb stores in-frame clones only, minus some. Of 250,000 to 300,000 clones detected, roughly nine tenths appear once; the ten largest clones hold around 4.6%. V was cut by 0 bases and J by 7 bases, with 17 bases left in between. Germline loops: CDR1 GTSNPN, CDR2 SVGIG (reference sequence). The CDR3 has 15 amino acids. The receptor's source is a woman aged 40-49 years who had recovered from COVID-19. Specimen: peripheral blood. The chain links TRBV30 to TRBJ2-3; weak D call: TRBD1 (6 bases). CDR3 in amino acids: CAWSVQGPSKNTQYF. CDR3 coding DNA: TGTGCCTGGAGTGTACAGGGCCCAAGCAAGAATACGCAGTATTTT.